Listed here are 8 T cell receptor beta chains from one sample, sequenced in a study of molecular identifiers for immune sequencing clone quantification. TCRdb analysed the PCR reads with MiXCR anew, one entry per CDR3 protein. The table includes 40,000 to 45,000 distinct CDR3 sequences, roughly a fifth detected once. The sample consisted of naive CD8+ T cells from blood, with Jurkat cell RNA spiked in. Subset: FACS-sorted CD8+CD4-CCR7+CD45RA+ naive T cells. These receptors were obtained from a human donor in good health. Some libraries in this study had Jurkat cell RNA spiked in.

This clonotype was detected ten times or more. The V call is TRBV2, the J call TRBJ2-3, with D perhaps TRBD2 (5 bases). In germline, CDR1 is SNHLY, CDR2 FYNNEI. V was cut by 5 bases and J by 2 bases, with 11 bases left in between. The CDR3 totals 14 residues. The CDR3 here is CASSPGSSTDTQYF. CDR3 nucleotide sequence: TGTGCCAGCAGTCCGGGATCCTCCACAGATACGCAGTATTTT.

The table lists this clonotype with many counts. V gene TRBV9 combines with J gene TRBJ2-2; unclear D gene. Per the germline V gene, CDR1 is SGDLS and CDR2 is YYNGEE. The V end lost 3 bases, the J end lost 8 bases, and 11 bases lay between the germline ends. The CDR3 is made up of 13 amino acids. The CDR3 coding sequence is TGTGCCAGCAGCGCACCACTAATAGGGGAGCTGTTTTTT. It yields the protein CASSAPLIGELFF.

This clonotype was observed at least ten times. The rearrangement links TRBV6-5 to TRBJ2-7; TRBD1 agrees at 7 bases. From germline, CDR1 is MNHEY and CDR2 SVGAGI. The length of the CDR3 is 15 residues. Germline trimming cut 0 bases from V and 0 bases from J; bases unmatched to any gene: 2. As DNA, the CDR3 is TGTGCCAGCAGTTACTCGACAGGGATCTCCTACGAGCAGTACTTC. Amino acid sequence: CASSYSTGISYEQYF.

In this sample, this clonotype turned up many times. This sequence joins TRBV14 and TRBJ1-2, with TRBD1 matching 8 bases. The J segment lost 2 bases and the V segment lost 5 bases, leaving 1 base of the junction unmatched. CDR3 size: 13 residues. CDR1 and CDR2 (germline): SGHDN, FVKESK. The chain's CDR3 is CASSWTGNYGYTF. CDR3 DNA sequence: TGTGCCAGCAGCTGGACAGGGAACTATGGCTACACCTTC.

Regarding this clonotype: One end of the junction does not line up with germline, which may come from a read error. The chain employs TRBV4-1 and TRBJ2-1; tentatively, D is TRBD1 (5 bases). The CDR3 covers 15 residues. Germline CDR1 reads MGHRA; CDR2 reads YSYEKL. The CDR3 reads CASSQQGSPNDVQLF. DNA for the CDR3: TGCGCCAGCAGCCAACAGGGATCACCCAACGATGTGCAGCTCTTC.

This clonotype appeared many times. V gene TRBV27 combines with J gene TRBJ1-4, with D tentatively TRBD1 (6 bases). The CDR3 contains 15 residues. Trimming removed 6 bases at V and 4 bases at J, with 15 bases between. Germline CDR1 is MNHEY and CDR2 is SMNVEV (reference sequence). The CDR3 region is CASSRQTGLNEKLFF. In DNA, the CDR3 is TGTGCCAGCAGCCGACAGACAGGCCTTAATGAAAAACTGTTTTTT.

This clonotype is deemed medium-sized. This chain joins TRBV29-1 and TRBJ1-1; 8 bases are shared with TRBD1. CDR1 is SQVTM, CDR2 ANQGSEA, per germline. This CDR3 spans 13 amino acids. The V segment lost 7 bases and the J segment 1 base; nucleotides outside the gene matches: 5. CDR3: CSAGTGENTEAFF. The DNA of the CDR3 is TGCAGCGCTGGGACAGGAGAGAACACTGAAGCTTTCTTT.

This clonotype was seen repeatedly, ten times or more. This chain uses TRBV11-2 with TRBJ2-7; 8 nucleotides match TRBD2. The germline CDR1 and CDR2 sequences are SGHAT and FQNNGV. The CDR3 covers 17 residues. The junction had 12 bases not matched to a gene; V was cut back by 3 bases and J by 2 bases. The CDR3 reads CASSLPGGGAPAYEQYF. DNA for the CDR3: TGTGCCAGCAGCTTGCCGGGGGGGGGGGCCCCCGCCTACGAGCAGTACTTC.